This entry lists 15 T cell receptor beta chains sequenced from one sample in a study of sequential checkpoint blockade in melanoma. Noted treatment: randomized to nivolumab then ipilimumab (arm A) or the reverse (arm B). Data came from immunoSEQ multiplex PCR; TCRdb stores just in-frame clones and leaves some out. The table lists some 10,000 clones, 73% of them singletons. Sequenced here: CD8+ T cells sorted from blood (inferred from file names), sampled from a patient given nivolumab and ipilimumab in sequence. All receptors come from a human donor with melanoma.

The DNA of the CDR3 is TGTGCCAGCTATGGGACAGGGTATAACTATGGCTACACCTTC. It codes for CASYGTGYNYGYTF. The rearrangement uses TRBV6-1 and TRBJ1-2; 9 bases align to TRBD1. Trimming removed 8 bases from V and 1 base from J; junction bases left unmatched: 5. CDR1 is MNHNS and CDR2 is SASEGT in the germline V gene. The CDR3 is made up of 14 amino acids.

The chain carries TRBV15 and TRBJ2-5; TRBD2 might be the D (5 bases). Germline assignment: CDR1 LNHNV and CDR2 YYDKDF (reference sequence). Between the trimmed V and J ends, which lost 0 bases and 0 bases, there was a span of 11 bases. CDR3 length: 16 residues. The CDR3 here is CATSRDRSGYQETQYF. The CDR3 DNA follows: TGTGCCACCAGCAGAGATCGGTCGGGGTACCAAGAGACCCAGTACTTC. The variable domain in full, with the rest retrieved from reference TRBV15 and TRBJ2-5, is DAMVIQNPRYQVTQFGKPVTLSCSQTLNHNVMYWYQQKSSQAPKLLFHYYDKDFNNEADTPDNFQSRRPNTSFCFLDIRSPGLGDTAMYLCATSRDRSGYQETQYFGPGTRLLVL.

The rearrangement uses TRBV29-1 and TRBJ1-1; D is uncertain. Germline CDR1 and CDR2: SQVTM and ANQGSEA. This CDR3 has 13 residues. Trimming took off 4 bases at V and 4 bases at J, with 13 bases between the two ends. The CDR3 sequence: CSVVPREGTEAFF. The CDR3 nucleotides are TGCAGCGTTGTCCCCCGGGAGGGCACTGAAGCTTTCTTT. The full variable domain, with the rest looked up from reference TRBV29-1 and TRBJ1-1, is SAVISQKPSRDICQRGTSLTIQCQVDSQVTMMFWYRQQPGQSLTLIATANQGSEATYESGFVIDKFPISRPNLTFSTLTVSNMSPEDSSIYLCSVVPREGTEAFFGQGTRLTVV.

The chain links TRBV4-1 to TRBJ1-6, with TRBD1 matching 9 bases. The CDR3 runs to 16 residues. Germline assignment: CDR1 MGHRA and CDR2 YSYEKL. J was trimmed by 8 bases and V by 0 bases; bases with no gene match: 5. This chain's CDR3 is CASSQDPGQGHSPLHF. CDR3 nucleotide sequence: TGCGCCAGCAGCCAAGATCCGGGACAGGGTCATTCACCCCTCCACTTT.

The CDR3 here is CASSLGGTGFEQYF. CDR3 sequence (DNA): TGTGCCAGCAGCTTGGGCGGGACAGGGTTCGAGCAGTACTTC. The V and J genes are TRBV5-6 and TRBJ2-7, with TRBD1 matching over 9 bases. The CDR3 consists of 14 residues. The germline V gene encodes CDR1 SGHDT and CDR2 YYEEEE. J was trimmed by 6 bases and V by 0 bases; bases with no gene match: 4.

The rearrangement links TRBV7-6 to TRBJ2-1; 8 bases map to TRBD1. The CDR3 extends over 16 amino acids. The J segment lost 8 bases and the V segment lost 5 bases, leaving 14 bases of the junction unmatched. Germline loops: CDR1 SGHVS, CDR2 FNYEAQ. This CDR3 reads CASSPPRTGQRDEQFF. The CDR3 DNA follows: TGTGCCAGCAGCCCCCCCCGGACAGGGCAAAGGGATGAGCAGTTCTTC.

A note on this clone: The germline gene is not matched at one end of the junction; a read error may be the cause. This chain links TRBV27 with TRBJ2-5, with 7 bases lining up with TRBD2. Per the germline V gene, CDR1 is MNHEY and CDR2 is SMNVEV (reference sequence). The CDR3 consists of 15 residues. CDR3 loop: CASSLFASGQGTQYF. CDR3 nucleotide sequence: TGTGCCAGCAGTTTATTCGCTAGCGGCCAAGGGACCCAGTACTTC.

The table lists this clone with a few counts. The chain is built from TRBV25-1 and TRBJ2-7; 7 bases are a match to TRBD1. With 5 bases clipped from V and 4 bases from J, the junction kept 5 bases outside the gene matches. Germline V lookup: CDR1 MGHDK, CDR2 SYGVNS. This CDR3 comprises 13 residues. The CDR3 sequence is CASSPTRGYEQYF. The CDR3 DNA reads as TGTGCCAGCAGTCCGACCAGGGGGTACGAGCAGTACTTC.

This clone was picked up a small number of times. This sequence joins TRBV5-4 and TRBJ1-1; TRBD1 might be the D (5 bases). V was clipped by 2 bases and J by 4 bases, with 9 bases between them. CDR1 and CDR2 (germline): SGHNT, YYREEE (reference sequence). The CDR3 runs to 13 residues. The CDR3 DNA is TGTGCCAGCAGCTTCGCCGGGGGCACTGAAGCTTTCTTT. Its protein product is CASSFAGGTEAFF.

The V call is TRBV10-3, the J call TRBJ1-1, with 8 bases identical to TRBD1. There are 13 residues in the CDR3. The junction had 4 bases not matched to a gene; V was cut back by 8 bases and J by 2 bases. Germline loops: CDR1 ENHRY, CDR2 SYGVKD. CDR3 in amino acids: CAIWGTGNTEAFF. Written as DNA, the CDR3 is TGTGCCATCTGGGGGACAGGCAACACTGAAGCTTTCTTT.

This rearrangement joins TRBV7-9 to TRBJ2-5; TRBD1 might be the D (5 bases). CDR1 and CDR2 (germline): SEHNR, FQNEAQ (reference sequence). The CDR3 contains 14 residues. Trimming cost V 5 bases and J 2 bases, with 12 bases left between them. CDR3 residues: CASSLTQGQETQYF. CDR3 nucleotides: TGTGCCAGCAGCCTTACTCAGGGTCAAGAGACCCAGTACTTC. The whole variable domain, remainder taken from reference TRBV7-9 and TRBJ2-5, is DTGVSQNPRHKITKRGQNVTFRCDPISEHNRLYWYRQTLGQGPEFLTYFQNEAQLEKSRLLSDRFSAERPKGSFSTLEIQRTEQGDSAMYLCASSLTQGQETQYFGPGTRLLVL.

This clone was seen once. CDR3 sequence (DNA): TGTGCCAGCAGTCCTAGCGGGAGCTCCTACAATGAGCAGTTCTTC. Translation gives CASSPSGSSYNEQFF. The J gene is TRBJ2-1, the V gene TRBV7-9; TRBD2 agrees at 10 bases. This CDR3 has 15 amino acids. The trim removed 6 bases at V and 0 bases at J, leaving 2 bases unmatched. Germline loops: CDR1 SEHNR, CDR2 FQNEAQ (reference sequence).

The chain recombines TRBV18 with TRBJ2-7; 11 bases are shared with TRBD2. With V trimmed by 3 bases and J by 1 base, 5 bases remained unmatched. The V gene's germline CDR1 is KGHSH and CDR2 LQKENI. This CDR3 has 16 residues. CDR3 bases: TGTGCCAGCTCACCGCAGGCTAGCGGGAGGTCCTACGAGCAGTACTTC. Translation: CASSPQASGRSYEQYF.

CDR3 DNA sequence: TGCAGCGTCAGGGCGTCCGATGGCTACACCTTC. Translating gives CSVRASDGYTF. The J gene is TRBJ1-2, the V gene TRBV29-1; D is perhaps TRBD1 (5 bases). The CDR3 totals 11 residues. Trimming pared 6 bases from V and 6 bases from J, leaving 11 bases between. Germline loops: CDR1 SQVTM, CDR2 ANQGSEA.

The chain uses TRBV27 and TRBJ2-3; 9 bases agree with TRBD2. The germline gives CDR1 MNHEY, CDR2 SMNVEV (reference sequence). The CDR3 totals 16 residues. Trimming removed 5 bases from V and 5 bases from J; junction bases left unmatched: 11. This CDR3 reads CASSPRPGLAVDTQYF. The CDR3 DNA follows: TGTGCCAGCAGTCCCCGACCGGGACTAGCAGTAGATACGCAGTATTTT.